This T cell receptor (beta chain) stems from a study of cytomegalovirus exposure and HLA in healthy donors. Study-level results: Rare sequences made up most TCRs, while some public TCRs were found in many donors. What was likely a sequencing artifact was a cluster of highly shared sequence variants. In a later analysis, a genetic analysis reported fewer productive-TCR N-insertions in an Asian-associated ancestry cluster than the cohort average. Analysis was carried out at a later point, and it linked a missense DCLRE1C variant to TCR beta V- and J-gene trimming.

This CDR3 region has 15 residues. Deletions cut 0 bases from V and 9 bases from J, with 12 bases between. CDR1 and CDR2 from the germline V gene are MNHNS and SASEGT. Turning to this clone: Antigen: not known.

The PCR made use of 60 Vbeta and 13 Jbeta primers. TCRdb's copy holds only in-frame clones and misses some; the assay was immunoSEQ multiplex PCR. The sample includes fewer than 250,000 clones, 82% of them seen just once. The sequence derives from a man aged 35 to 55 in good health and CMV-seropositive. The specimen was PBMCs. The chain is built from TRBV6-1 and TRBJ1-6; D call uncertain. The CDR3 loop is CASSEARVISSPLHF. The CDR3 DNA reads as TGTGCCAGCAGTGAAGCGCGGGTTATCAGTTCACCCCTCCACTTT.